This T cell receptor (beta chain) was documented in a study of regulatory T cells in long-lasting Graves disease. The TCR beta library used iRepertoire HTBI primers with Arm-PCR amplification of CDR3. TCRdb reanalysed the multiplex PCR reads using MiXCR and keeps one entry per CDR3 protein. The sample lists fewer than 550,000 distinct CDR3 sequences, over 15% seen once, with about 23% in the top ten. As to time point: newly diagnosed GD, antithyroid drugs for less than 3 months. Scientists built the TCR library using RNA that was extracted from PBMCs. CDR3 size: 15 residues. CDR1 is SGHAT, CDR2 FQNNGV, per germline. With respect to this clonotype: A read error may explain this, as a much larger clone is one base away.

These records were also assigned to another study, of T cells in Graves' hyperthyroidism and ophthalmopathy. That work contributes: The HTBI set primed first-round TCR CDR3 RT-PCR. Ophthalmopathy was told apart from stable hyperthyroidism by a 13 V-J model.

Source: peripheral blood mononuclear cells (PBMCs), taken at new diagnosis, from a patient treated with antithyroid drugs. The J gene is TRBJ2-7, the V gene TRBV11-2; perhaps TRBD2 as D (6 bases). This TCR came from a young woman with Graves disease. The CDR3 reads CASSLGAGRFYDQYF. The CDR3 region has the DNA TGTGCCAGCAGCTTAGGAGCGGGCCGTTTCTACGATCAGTACTTC. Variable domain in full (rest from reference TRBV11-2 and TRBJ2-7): EAGVAQSPRYKIIEKRQSVAFWCNPISGHATLYWYQQILGQGPKLLIQFQNNGVVDDSQLPKDRFSAERLKGVDSTLKIQPAKLEDSAVYLCASSLGAGRFYDQYFGPGTRLTVT.